The entry below describes one TCR beta chain. The source of the sample is a study of blood T cell repertoires in COVID-19. Looking at the study overall: The study drew acute and convalescent COVID-19 samples from the United States, Italy and Spain. From T cells, B-cell-depleted T cells, or PBMCs came the material, which was cDNA or gDNA.

In the study's own analysis: Nucleated cell counts were estimated from reference gene primer amplification. Method: immunoSEQ multiplex PCR; TCRdb's copy keeps in-frame clones and lacks some. V and J calls and clone size come straight from that table; D and trimming were deduced from the DNA. The data contain over 90,000 clones, approximately 80% of them singletons. Germline CDR1 and CDR2: SGDLS and YYNGEE. CDR3 length equals 15 residues. Trimming cost V 3 bases and J 8 bases, with 15 bases left between them. The chain joins TRBV9 to TRBJ1-6, with D maybe TRBD1 (6 bases). This sequence originates from a human donor in a cohort sampled during active or convalescent COVID-19. Sequenced input: peripheral blood. CDR3 sequence (DNA): TGTGCCAGCAGCGCCGAGGGGGGGCGACATTCACCCCTCCACTTT. It yields the protein CASSAEGGRHSPLHF.